This TCR beta chain was captured in a study of cytomegalovirus exposure and HLA in healthy donors. Study-level points and caveats: TCR beta sequences numbering 15,000 to 20,000 were associated with HLA alleles at 0.05 false discovery rate in a later analysis. There were a few CMV-associated chains whose specificity for CMV antigens was confirmed in vitro.

This clone came up once. What it binds is unknown. J gave up 4 bases and V 6 bases, and 9 bases lay outside the gene matches. CDR3 size: 15 residues. CDR1 is SGHRS and CDR2 is YFSETQ in the germline V gene. With 60 Vbeta and 13 Jbeta primers, the PCR was carried out. The assay was immunoSEQ multiplex PCR, and TCRdb's table has in-frame clones only and misses some. In the table there are approximately 190,000 clones, approximately 84% of which are singletons. This TCR was recovered from a woman in her fifties or sixties in good health and CMV-seropositive. The chain links TRBV5-1 to TRBJ2-2; 7 nucleotides agree with TRBD2. The sample taken for sequencing was PBMCs. The CDR3 loop reads CASTSGDGGTGELFF. In nucleotides, the CDR3 is TGCGCCAGCACTAGCGGAGATGGGGGCACCGGGGAGCTGTTTTTT. Drawing the rest from reference TRBV5-1 and TRBJ2-2, the complete variable domain is KAGVTQTPRYLIKTRGQQVTLSCSPISGHRSVSWYQQTPGQGLQFLFEYFSETQRNKGNFPGRFSGRQFSNSRSEMNVSTLELGDSALYLCASTSGDGGTGELFFGEGSRLTVL.